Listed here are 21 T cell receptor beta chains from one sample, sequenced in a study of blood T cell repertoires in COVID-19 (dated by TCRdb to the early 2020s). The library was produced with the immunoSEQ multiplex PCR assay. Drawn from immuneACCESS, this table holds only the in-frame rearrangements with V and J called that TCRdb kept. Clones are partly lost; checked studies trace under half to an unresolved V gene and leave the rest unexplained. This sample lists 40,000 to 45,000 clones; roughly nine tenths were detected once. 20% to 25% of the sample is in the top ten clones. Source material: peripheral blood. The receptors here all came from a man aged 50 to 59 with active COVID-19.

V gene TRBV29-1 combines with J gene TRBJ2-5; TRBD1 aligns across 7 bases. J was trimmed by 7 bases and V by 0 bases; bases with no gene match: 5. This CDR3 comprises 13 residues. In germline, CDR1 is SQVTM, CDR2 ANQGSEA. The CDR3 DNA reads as TGCAGCGTTGAAGAGACAGGGTTGGTGACCCAGTACTTC. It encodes CSVEETGLVTQYF.

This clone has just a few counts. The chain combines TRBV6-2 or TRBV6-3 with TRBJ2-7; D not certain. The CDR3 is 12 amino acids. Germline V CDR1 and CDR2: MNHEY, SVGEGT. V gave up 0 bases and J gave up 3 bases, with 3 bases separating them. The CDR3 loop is CASSYSLYEQYF. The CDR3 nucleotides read TGTGCCAGCAGTTACTCCCTCTACGAGCAGTACTTC.

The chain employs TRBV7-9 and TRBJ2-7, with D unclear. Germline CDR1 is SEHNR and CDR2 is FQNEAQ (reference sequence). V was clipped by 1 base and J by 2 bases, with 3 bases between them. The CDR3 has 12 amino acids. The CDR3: CASSLDTYEQYF. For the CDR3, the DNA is TGTGCCAGCAGCTTAGATACCTACGAGCAGTACTTC.

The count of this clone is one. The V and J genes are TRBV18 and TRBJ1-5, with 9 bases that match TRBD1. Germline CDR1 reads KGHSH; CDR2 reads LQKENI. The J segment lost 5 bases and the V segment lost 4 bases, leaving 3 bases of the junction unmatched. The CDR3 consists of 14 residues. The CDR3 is CASSRGQGDQPQHF. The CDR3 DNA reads TGTGCCAGCTCACGGGGACAGGGAGATCAGCCCCAGCATTTT.

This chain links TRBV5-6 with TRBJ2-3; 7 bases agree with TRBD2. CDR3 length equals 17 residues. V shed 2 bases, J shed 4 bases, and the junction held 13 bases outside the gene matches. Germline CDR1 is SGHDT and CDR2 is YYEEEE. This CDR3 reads CASSFQAGREWADTQYF. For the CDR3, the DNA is TGTGCCAGCAGCTTTCAAGCAGGGCGGGAGTGGGCAGATACGCAGTATTTT.

In DNA form, the CDR3 reads TGTGCCAGCAGTTTATTGACAGGGAACCAAGAGACCCAGTACTTC. Encoded protein: CASSLLTGNQETQYF. The rearrangement joins TRBV28 to TRBJ2-5, with 7 bases aligning to TRBD1. The CDR3 sequence is 15 residues long. Per germline, CDR1 MDHEN and CDR2 SYDVKM. With 1 base clipped from V and 0 bases from J, the junction kept 2 bases outside the gene matches.

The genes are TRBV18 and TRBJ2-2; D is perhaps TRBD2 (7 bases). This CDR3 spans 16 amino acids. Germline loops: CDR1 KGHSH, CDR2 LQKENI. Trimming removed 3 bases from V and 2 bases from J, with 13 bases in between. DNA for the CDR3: TGTGCCAGCTCACCGGGGGCTAGCGGAAACACCGGGGAGCTGTTTTTT. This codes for CASSPGASGNTGELFF.

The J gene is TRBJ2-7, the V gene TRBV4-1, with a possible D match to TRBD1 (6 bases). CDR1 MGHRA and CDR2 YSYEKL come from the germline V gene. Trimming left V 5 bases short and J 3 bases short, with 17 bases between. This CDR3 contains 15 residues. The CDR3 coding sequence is TGCGCCAGCAGCTCCCAGGACAGTCCTCTCTACGAGCAGTACTTC. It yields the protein CASSSQDSPLYEQYF.

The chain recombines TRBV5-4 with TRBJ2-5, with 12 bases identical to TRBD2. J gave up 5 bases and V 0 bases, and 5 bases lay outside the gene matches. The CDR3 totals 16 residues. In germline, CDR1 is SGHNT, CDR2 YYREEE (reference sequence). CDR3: CASSLELAGGRETQYF. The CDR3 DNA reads TGTGCCAGCAGCTTGGAACTAGCGGGGGGTAGGGAGACCCAGTACTTC.

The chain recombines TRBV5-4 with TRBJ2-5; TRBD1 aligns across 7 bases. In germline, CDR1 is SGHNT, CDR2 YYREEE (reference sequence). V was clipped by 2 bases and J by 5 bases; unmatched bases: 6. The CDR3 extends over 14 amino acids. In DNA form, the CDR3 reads TGTGCCAGCAGCTTAGACGGCAGGGGGGAGACCCAGTACTTC. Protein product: CASSLDGRGETQYF.

CDR3 sequence: CASSKRTNTEAFF. The CDR3 DNA follows: TGTGCCAGCAGCAAACGGACTAATACTGAAGCTTTCTTT. The chain has TRBV12-3 or TRBV12-4 and TRBJ1-1, with D unclear. This CDR3 spans 13 amino acids. Trimming shortened V by 6 bases and J by 5 bases, and 13 bases separated the two germline ends.

The CDR3 region has the DNA TGTGCCAGCAGCCAAGATCCCACTAGCGGAGTCTCCTACGAGCAGTACTTC. Translation: CASSQDPTSGVSYEQYF. The chain links TRBV4-2 to TRBJ2-7; 8 positions match TRBD2. The V segment lost 0 bases and the J segment 0 bases; nucleotides outside the gene matches: 7. Germline CDR1 reads LGHNA; CDR2 reads YNFKEQ. The CDR3 is 17 amino acids.

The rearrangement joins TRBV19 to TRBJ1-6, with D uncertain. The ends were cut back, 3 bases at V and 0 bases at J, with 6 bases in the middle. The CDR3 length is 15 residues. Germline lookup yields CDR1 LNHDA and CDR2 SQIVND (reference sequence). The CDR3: CASSMSSSYNSPLHF. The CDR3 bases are TGTGCCAGTAGTATGAGTAGCTCCTATAATTCACCCCTCCACTTT.

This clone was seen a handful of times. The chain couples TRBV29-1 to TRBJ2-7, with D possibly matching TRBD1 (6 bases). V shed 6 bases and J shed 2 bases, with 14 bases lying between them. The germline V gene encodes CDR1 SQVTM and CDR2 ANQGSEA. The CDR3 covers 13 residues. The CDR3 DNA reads TGCAGCGTGCCCCATAGACAGGCCTACGAGCAGTACTTC. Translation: CSVPHRQAYEQYF.

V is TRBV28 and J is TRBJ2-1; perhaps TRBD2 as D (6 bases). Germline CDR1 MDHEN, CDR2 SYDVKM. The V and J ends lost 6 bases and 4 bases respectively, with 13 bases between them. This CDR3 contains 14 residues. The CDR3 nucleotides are TGTGCCAGCAGCTTCGCGGGATCTTACAATGAGCAGTTCTTC. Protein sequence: CASSFAGSYNEQFF.

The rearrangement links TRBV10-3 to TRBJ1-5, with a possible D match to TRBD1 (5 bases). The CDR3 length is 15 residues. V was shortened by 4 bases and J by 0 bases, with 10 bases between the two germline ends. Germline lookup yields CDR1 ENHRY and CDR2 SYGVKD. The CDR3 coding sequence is TGTGCCATCAGTGGGGGGGGGAATAGCAATCAGCCCCAGCATTTT. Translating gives CAISGGGNSNQPQHF.

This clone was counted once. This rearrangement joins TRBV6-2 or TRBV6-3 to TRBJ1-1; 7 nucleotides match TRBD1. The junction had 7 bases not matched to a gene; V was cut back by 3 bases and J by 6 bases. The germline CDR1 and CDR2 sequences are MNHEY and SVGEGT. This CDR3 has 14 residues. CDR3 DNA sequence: TGTGCCAGCAGTTATGTCAGGGGGAAGGCTGAAGCTTTCTTT. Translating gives CASSYVRGKAEAFF.

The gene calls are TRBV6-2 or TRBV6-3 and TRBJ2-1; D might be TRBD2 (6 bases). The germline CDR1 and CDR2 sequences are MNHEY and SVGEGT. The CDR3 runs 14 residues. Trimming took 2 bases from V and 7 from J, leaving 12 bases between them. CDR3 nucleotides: TGTGCCAGCAGTTACCCGGGAGTCAGGAATGAGCAGTTCTTC. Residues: CASSYPGVRNEQFF.

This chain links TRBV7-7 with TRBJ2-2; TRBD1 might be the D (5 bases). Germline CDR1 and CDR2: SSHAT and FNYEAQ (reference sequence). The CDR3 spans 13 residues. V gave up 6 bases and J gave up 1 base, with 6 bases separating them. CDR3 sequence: CASRGQNTGELFF. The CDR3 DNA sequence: TGTGCCAGCAGGGGGCAGAACACCGGGGAGCTGTTTTTT.

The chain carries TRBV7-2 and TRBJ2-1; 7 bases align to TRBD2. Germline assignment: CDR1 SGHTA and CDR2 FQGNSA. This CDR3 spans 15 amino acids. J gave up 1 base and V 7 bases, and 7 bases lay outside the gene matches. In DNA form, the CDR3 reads TGTGCCAGCACCCCTAGCGGCGGGTCCTACAATGAGCAGTTCTTC. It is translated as CASTPSGGSYNEQFF.

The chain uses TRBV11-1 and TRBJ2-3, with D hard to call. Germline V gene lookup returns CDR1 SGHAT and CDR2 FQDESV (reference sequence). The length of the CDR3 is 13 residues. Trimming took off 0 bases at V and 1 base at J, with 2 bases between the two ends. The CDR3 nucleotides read TGTGCCAGCAGCTTAGCCGGCACAGATACGCAGTATTTT. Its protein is CASSLAGTDTQYF.